A single sample is the source of the 15 T cell receptor beta chains below, sequenced in a study of T cells in localized non-small cell lung cancer (TCRdb year 2020). The library was obtained by the immunoSEQ multiplex PCR assay. What TCRdb holds here is the immuneACCESS table cut down to in-frame rearrangements. Part of the clones is not present; checked against another copy, under half of the missing clones reflect an unresolved V gene, and the others are unexplained. Present in this sample are about 52,000 clones, roughly 88% of which were seen just once. 15% to 20% of the sample comes from the top ten. The specimen was peripheral blood, collected before any cancer treatment. These receptors all stem from a male donor older than 55 with stage III squamous cell lung carcinoma.

This clone was counted ten times or more. The chain uses TRBV4-2 and TRBJ2-2, with 8 bases lining up with TRBD2. CDR1 and CDR2 from the germline V gene are LGHNA and YNFKEQ. This CDR3 has 17 amino acids. J lost 1 base, V lost 5 bases, and 9 bases had no gene match. The CDR3 bases are TGTGCCAGCAGCGAACTAGGGGGACTAGGGAACACCGGGGAGCTGTTTTTT. This translates into CASSELGGLGNTGELFF.

In DNA form, the CDR3 reads TGTGCCAGCAGCGTAGGGGTAGCGGGAGGGCAAGAGACCCAGTACTTC. This translates into CASSVGVAGGQETQYF. V usage is TRBV9 and J usage is TRBJ2-5, with 11 nucleotides matching TRBD2. CDR1 and CDR2 from the germline V gene are SGDLS and YYNGEE. V dropped 0 bases and J dropped 2; count of bases not matched to a gene: 3. This CDR3 contains 16 residues.

The chain links TRBV7-9 to TRBJ2-1; a possible D gene is TRBD2 (7 bases). The CDR3 totals 15 residues. Per the germline V gene, CDR1 is SEHNR and CDR2 is FQNEAQ (reference sequence). Trimming removed 3 bases from V and 9 bases from J, with 18 bases in between. CDR3 protein: CASSLGGLPVIEQFF. CDR3 DNA: TGTGCCAGCAGCTTGGGGGGGCTTCCGGTCATTGAGCAGTTCTTC.

In this sample, this clone turned up once. The J gene is TRBJ1-2, the V gene TRBV2, with D hard to call. The CDR3 is 13 residues long. Trimming took off 6 bases at V and 4 bases at J, with 12 bases between the two ends. Germline-derived CDR1 and CDR2 are SNHLY and FYNNEI. The CDR3 nucleotides are TGTGCCAGCAGCTCCCGGCAGGCCTATGGCTACACCTTC. The encoded protein is CASSSRQAYGYTF.

The rearrangement uses TRBV6-5 and TRBJ2-4; TRBD2 matches at 7 bases. The CDR3 contains 15 residues. Germline lookup yields CDR1 MNHEY and CDR2 SVGAGI. V trimming: 4 bases; J trimming: 0 bases; junction bases outside the gene matches: 3. The CDR3 loop is CASSSRGIAKNIQYF. The DNA of the CDR3 is TGTGCCAGCAGTTCGCGGGGGATAGCCAAAAACATTCAGTACTTC.

The gene calls are TRBV6-5 and TRBJ1-2; 7 positions match TRBD1. The CDR3 length is 15 residues. Germline lookup yields CDR1 MNHEY and CDR2 SVGAGI. V was clipped by 5 bases and J by 4 bases; unmatched bases: 10. CDR3 DNA sequence: TGTGCCAGCAGTGCGACAGGGACAGTGGGCTATGGCTACACCTTC. Translation gives CASSATGTVGYGYTF.

The rearrangement links TRBV4-1 to TRBJ1-1; D gene ambiguous. The V gene lost 1 base and the J gene lost 1 base, with 10 bases spanning the gap. CDR3 size: 15 residues. The germline V gene has CDR1 MGHRA and CDR2 YSYEKL. The DNA of the CDR3 is TGCGCCAGCAGCCAAGTATCGGCATCGAACACTGAAGCTTTCTTT. Amino acid sequence: CASSQVSASNTEAFF.

The chain links TRBV10-3 to TRBJ2-2, with 14 positions matching TRBD2. V gave up 8 bases and J gave up 3 bases; unmatched junction bases: 8. The CDR3 has 17 residues. Germline V gives CDR1 ENHRY, CDR2 SYGVKD. CDR3 in DNA: TGTGCCATCCTAGTGGGACTAGCGGGAGAGCACACCGGGGAGCTGTTTTTT. Its translation is CAILVGLAGEHTGELFF.

CDR3 residues: CASSSTLGGLYEQYF. The CDR3 DNA is TGTGCCAGCAGCTCCACCCTGGGGGGCCTATACGAGCAGTACTTC. The genes are TRBV7-2 and TRBJ2-7; TRBD1 or TRBD2 may be the D gene (6 bases each). This CDR3 comprises 15 residues. The V gene's germline CDR1 is SGHTA and CDR2 FQGNSA. V was trimmed by 4 bases and J by 4 bases, leaving 17 bases between them.

This chain joins TRBV11-2 and TRBJ2-2; D unclear. Deletions cut 3 bases from V and 0 bases from J, with 8 bases between. The CDR3 loop spans 15 amino acids. Germline V gene data show CDR1 as SGHAT and CDR2 as FQNNGV. Here the CDR3 DNA reads TGTGCCAGCAGCTTTATCACAGCGAACACCGGGGAGCTGTTTTTT. Translated, it gives CASSFITANTGELFF.

The chain joins TRBV5-4 to TRBJ2-7, with TRBD1 matching 10 bases. Looked up from germline, CDR1 is SGHNT and CDR2 is YYREEE (reference sequence). J was trimmed by 4 bases and V by 1 base; bases with no gene match: 8. The CDR3 has 16 amino acids. This CDR3 is CASSLPPGTGVYEQYF. DNA of the CDR3: TGTGCCAGCAGCTTGCCTCCCGGGACAGGGGTTTACGAGCAGTACTTC.

CDR3 sequence (DNA): TGTGCCAGCAGCGTAGGCCCGGGGAGTGCAGATGAGCAGTTCTTC. Encoded protein: CASSVGPGSADEQFF. The rearrangement links TRBV9 to TRBJ2-1; a weak D match, TRBD2 (5 bases). Trimming shortened V by 0 bases and J by 8 bases, and 15 bases separated the two germline ends. Germline V gene sequence: CDR1 SGDLS, CDR2 YYNGEE. The CDR3 consists of 15 residues.

The rearrangement joins TRBV7-9 to TRBJ2-1; TRBD1 matches 7 bases. This CDR3 is 15 amino acids long. Germline V gives CDR1 SEHNR, CDR2 FQNEAQ (reference sequence). V trimming: 5 bases; J trimming: 4 bases; junction bases outside the gene matches: 8. In DNA, the CDR3 is TGTGCCAGCAGCCCCACCCCGGGACAGTACAATGAGCAGTTCTTC. This gives the protein CASSPTPGQYNEQFF. Drawing the rest from reference TRBV7-9 and TRBJ2-1, the complete variable domain is DTGVSQNPRHKITKRGQNVTFRCDPISEHNRLYWYRQTLGQGPEFLTYFQNEAQLEKSRLLSDRFSAERPKGSFSTLEIQRTEQGDSAMYLCASSPTPGQYNEQFFGPGTRLTVL.

The chain couples TRBV7-8 to TRBJ2-2; TRBD2 is a possible D gene (5 bases). V gave up 6 bases and J gave up 8 bases, with 10 bases separating them. Germline assignment: CDR1 SGHVS and CDR2 FQNEAQ. This CDR3 is 12 amino acids long. The CDR3: CASSQTRGELFF. The CDR3 DNA follows: TGTGCCAGCAGTCAAACTAGGGGGGAGCTGTTTTTT.

V gene TRBV5-1 combines with J gene TRBJ2-1; maybe TRBD2 (6 bases). The germline V gene encodes CDR1 SGHRS and CDR2 YFSETQ. V lost 0 bases and J 4 bases, leaving 11 bases between the germline ends. The CDR3 is 15 residues long. The CDR3 bases are TGCGCCAGCAGCTTGGGCGGGACGGAATACAATGAGCAGTTCTTC. Translating gives CASSLGGTEYNEQFF.